A few counts support the clone carrying this TCR beta chain. What it binds is unknown. The data belong to a study of blood T cells in healthy people across ages. Study overall: Template switching caught about one barcoded beta molecule for each two T cells. General study findings and limits: Changes in expanded clonotypes were possibly confounded, as the CMV status of donors was unknown.

Trimming stripped 6 bases from V and 0 bases from J, with 9 bases between. CDR1 is MNHEY, CDR2 SVGAGI, per germline. CDR3 length: 14 amino acids. PCR was performed a second time for about 7 to 12 cycles using a sample-barcoded 5' primer and a J-beta primer mix. TCRdb recomputed calls from the 5' RACE reads with MiXCR, one row per CDR3 protein. In the table there are 650,000 to 900,000 distinct CDR3 sequences, around two thirds of which are singletons. Every participating donor contributed 8 to 10 milliliters of peripheral blood through a draw. The receptor was derived from a man aged 30 to 45 in good health. The source material was blood. The rearrangement joins TRBV6-5 to TRBJ1-5; D uncertain. This chain's CDR3 is CASSSTYSNQPQHF. CDR3 in DNA: TGTGCCAGCAGCTCCACCTATAGCAATCAGCCCCAGCATTTT.